This T cell receptor beta chain emerged from a study of cytomegalovirus exposure and HLA in healthy donors. Whole-study context: Researchers found that around 80% of around 400 genotyped donors fell within the Caucasian-associated ancestry cluster. Study-level findings and limits: In a later analysis, a genetic analysis reported fewer productive-TCR N-insertions in an Asian-associated ancestry cluster than the cohort average.

For this clone: What it binds is not known.

The V end lost 2 bases, the J end lost 5 bases, and 17 bases lay between the germline ends. Germline lookup yields CDR1 SGDLS and CDR2 YYNGEE. The CDR3 is 15 amino acids. Use of 60 Vbeta and 13 Jbeta primers characterized the PCR. Authors' methods: Among the unique TCR beta chains that a later analysis counted, about 81 million in all, 9.5 million to 11 million were shared. TCRdb's copy holds only in-frame clones and misses some; the assay was immunoSEQ multiplex PCR. V, J and clone size were drawn from that table, and D and trimming were deduced from the DNA. The table lists over 100,000 clones, 85% to 90% of them singletons. Samples came from healthy bone marrow donors.

The clonotype was recovered from a woman in her 30s in good health and CMV-seronegative. The V gene is TRBV9, the J gene TRBJ2-7, with D tentatively TRBD1 (6 bases). The sequenced material came from PBMCs. The CDR3 region has the DNA TGTGCCAGCAGCGTCCAACCCGGACAGATCGACGAGCAGTACTTC. This encodes CASSVQPGQIDEQYF.